This entry lists 19 T cell receptor beta chains sequenced from one sample in a study of T cell changes during pregnancy in multiple sclerosis. TCRdb keeps only in-frame clones here, not all; method: immunoSEQ multiplex PCR. The repertoire holds 65,000 to 90,000 clones, with 90% to 95% as singletons. Sample: peripheral blood, taken in the first trimester of pregnancy. The source of these receptors is a female donor with multiple sclerosis, enrolled in a pregnancy study.

The rearrangement uses TRBV5-1 and TRBJ2-7; the match to TRBD2 covers 9 bases. Germline V CDR1 and CDR2: SGHRS, YFSETQ. The CDR3 length is 17 residues. V shed 3 bases, J shed 3 bases, and the junction held 13 bases outside the gene matches. DNA for the CDR3: TGCGCCAGCAGCTGGGACCTTCGGTTTAGCGGGAGCTACGAGCAGTACTTC. Amino acid sequence: CASSWDLRFSGSYEQYF.

The V gene is TRBV6-5, the J gene TRBJ1-1; the D is unclear. The CDR3 spans 12 residues. Germline values: CDR1 MNHEY, CDR2 SVGAGI. The V end was cut by 7 bases, the J end by 0 bases, with 6 bases between. In DNA form, the CDR3 reads TGTGCCAGCATCTCAGTGAACACTGAAGCTTTCTTT. Its translation: CASISVNTEAFF.

V is TRBV28 and J is TRBJ1-1; the D gene is possibly TRBD1 (6 bases). Germline CDR1 reads MDHEN; CDR2 reads SYDVKM. Between the trimmed V and J ends, which lost 4 bases and 5 bases, there was a span of 17 bases. The CDR3 extends over 15 amino acids. CDR3 coding DNA: TGTGCCAGCAGTTCCTTCCGGGAAAGGGGGACTGAAGCTTTCTTT. Protein: CASSSFRERGTEAFF.

This sequence joins TRBV10-3 and TRBJ1-4; D possibly corresponds to TRBD1 (5 bases). Trimming removed 6 bases from V and 8 bases from J, with 10 bases in between. CDR1 and CDR2 (germline): ENHRY, SYGVKD. This CDR3 contains 12 residues. CDR3 in amino acids: CAISGGGEKLFF. Written as DNA, the CDR3 is TGTGCCATCAGCGGCGGGGGAGAAAAACTGTTTTTT.

V and J are TRBV5-1 and TRBJ2-3, with 10 bases that match TRBD2. V shed 0 bases, J shed 6 bases, and the junction held 1 base outside the gene matches. The germline V gene encodes CDR1 SGHRS and CDR2 YFSETQ. The CDR3 is 14 residues long. The CDR3 DNA is TGCGCCAGCAGCTTGGGACTAGCGGGTGATACGCAGTATTTT. This translates into CASSLGLAGDTQYF.

The chain carries TRBV7-6 and TRBJ1-2, with D perhaps TRBD1 (5 bases). Germline V gene data show CDR1 as SGHVS and CDR2 as FNYEAQ. Trimming took off 0 bases at V and 7 bases at J, with 18 bases between the two ends. CDR3 length: 16 residues. The CDR3 is CASSLAKGISPGGYTF. The CDR3 nucleotides read TGTGCCAGCAGCTTAGCGAAGGGGATCTCTCCCGGTGGCTACACCTTC.

This chain joins TRBV5-5 and TRBJ2-1, with D tentatively TRBD1 (5 bases). Germline V CDR1 and CDR2: SGHKS, YYEKEE (reference sequence). The CDR3 covers 16 residues. V dropped 0 bases and J dropped 8 bases, with 18 bases sitting between them. The chain's CDR3 is CASSLGRVAPRDEQFF. In DNA, the CDR3 is TGTGCCAGCAGCTTGGGCAGGGTTGCCCCCCGGGATGAGCAGTTCTTC.

This chain uses TRBV29-1 with TRBJ1-2; 7 bases align to TRBD1. This CDR3 region has 15 residues. The germline gives CDR1 SQVTM, CDR2 ANQGSEA. Trimming cost V 3 bases and J 5 bases; bases outside gene matches: 12. In nucleotides, the CDR3 is TGCAGCGTTGATATCCAAGGGACAGCCATTTATGGCTACACCTTC. Its translation is CSVDIQGTAIYGYTF.

The CDR3 here is CASSPQLAGLTGELFF. Written as DNA, the CDR3 is TGTGCCAGCAGTCCCCAACTAGCGGGACTCACCGGGGAGCTGTTTTTT. The chain has TRBV27 and TRBJ2-2, with TRBD2 identical over 10 bases. This CDR3 contains 16 residues. After removal of 5 bases from V and 4 bases from J, the junction contained 7 bases not matched to a gene. Germline CDR1 and CDR2: MNHEY and SMNVEV (reference sequence).

This chain links TRBV6-5 with TRBJ1-5; perhaps TRBD1 as D (5 bases). The CDR3 contains 13 residues. Trimming removed 5 bases at V and 2 bases at J, with 7 bases between. Germline-derived CDR1 and CDR2 are MNHEY and SVGAGI. This CDR3 reads CASSATGNQPQHF. The CDR3 DNA reads TGTGCCAGCAGTGCGACAGGCAATCAGCCCCAGCATTTT.

The chain uses TRBV6-5 and TRBJ2-1, with a possible D match to TRBD2 (6 bases). There are 14 residues in the CDR3. Germline lookup yields CDR1 MNHEY and CDR2 SVGAGI. Deletions cut 6 bases from V and 10 bases from J, with 19 bases between. This CDR3 reads CASSTPGLSQEQFF. CDR3 nucleotide sequence: TGTGCCAGCAGCACTCCGGGACTCAGTCAAGAGCAGTTCTTC.

This clone was seen only once. The chain links TRBV5-8 to TRBJ2-3, with 7 bases lining up with TRBD1. V trimming: 4 bases; J trimming: 3 bases; junction bases outside the gene matches: 5. This CDR3 is 14 amino acids long. Germline CDR1 reads SGHTS; CDR2 reads YDEGEE. The CDR3 protein is CASSKARGTDTQYF. In nucleotides, the CDR3 is TGTGCCAGCAGCAAAGCCAGGGGGACAGATACGCAGTATTTT.

The J gene is TRBJ2-5, the V gene TRBV27; 7 bases agree with TRBD1. The V gene's germline CDR1 is MNHEY and CDR2 SMNVEV (reference sequence). With 5 bases clipped from V and 3 bases from J, the junction kept 9 bases outside the gene matches. This CDR3 spans 15 amino acids. The CDR3: CASSTLDRVKETQYF. The CDR3 coding sequence is TGTGCCAGCAGTACCCTTGACAGGGTAAAAGAGACCCAGTACTTC.

This clone occurred once. The chain employs TRBV5-4 and TRBJ1-4; TRBD1 agrees at 7 bases. Germline lookup yields CDR1 SGHNT and CDR2 YYREEE (reference sequence). V was pared by 0 bases and J by 8 bases, with 10 bases of the junction left unmatched. The CDR3 runs to 16 residues. In DNA, the CDR3 is TGTGCCAGCAGCTTGGAGTTGGAGGGGGCAGGGGAAAAACTGTTTTTT. It yields the protein CASSLELEGAGEKLFF.

Written as DNA, the CDR3 is TGTGCCAGCAGCTTAGCCCGGGAAGAGACCCAGTACTTC. This sequence encodes CASSLAREETQYF. J is TRBJ2-5 and V is TRBV7-7; D remains ambiguous. V dropped 0 bases and J dropped 3 bases, with 5 bases sitting between them. This CDR3 has 13 residues. Germline CDR1 and CDR2: SSHAT and FNYEAQ (reference sequence).

This clone has only one observation. This chain joins TRBV7-2 and TRBJ1-6, with unresolved D. The CDR3 spans 17 residues. Germline V CDR1 and CDR2: SGHTA, FQGNSA. V lost 4 bases, J lost 7 bases, and 20 bases lay in between. The DNA for the CDR3 is TGTGCCAGCAGCTCCCCTTTGCGCGGGGTCGTGAATTCACCCCTCCACTTT. This codes for CASSSPLRGVVNSPLHF.

The chain has TRBV5-1 and TRBJ2-3, with 8 nucleotides matching TRBD2. With 0 bases clipped from V and 2 bases from J, the junction kept 5 bases outside the gene matches. Germline V CDR1 and CDR2: SGHRS, YFSETQ. The CDR3 is made up of 16 amino acids. The CDR3 nucleotides are TGCGCCAGCAGCTTGGAGAGCGGGGGTTCCACAGATACGCAGTATTTT. Its translation is CASSLESGGSTDTQYF.

This chain joins TRBV27 and TRBJ2-7, with no clear D. The CDR3 is made up of 13 amino acids. Germline-derived CDR1 and CDR2 are MNHEY and SMNVEV (reference sequence). Trimming left V 2 bases short and J 3 bases short, with 8 bases between. CDR3 nucleotide sequence: TGTGCCAGCAGTTTAGAGGTGGGCTACGAGCAGTACTTC. It is translated as CASSLEVGYEQYF.

The V gene is TRBV16, the J gene TRBJ2-7, with D possibly matching TRBD1 (5 bases). Trimming removed 2 bases at V and 1 base at J, with 12 bases between. Germline lookup yields CDR1 KGHSY and CDR2 FQNENV. The CDR3 totals 15 residues. CDR3 nucleotide sequence: TGTGCCAGCAGCCAAGGGGCAGGGCGTTCCTACGAGCAGTACTTC. Translated: CASSQGAGRSYEQYF.